This TCR beta chain was captured in a study of blood T cell repertoires in COVID-19. V lost 2 bases, J lost 3 bases, and 8 bases lay in between. CDR3 length: 13 residues. Germline CDR1 reads MNHEY; CDR2 reads SVGAGI. Here immunoSEQ multiplex PCR was the method, and the copy in TCRdb shows in-frame clones only, minus some. The table shows under 100,000 clones, with approximately 80% occurring only once. The chain links TRBV6-5 to TRBJ2-7, with D maybe TRBD1 (6 bases). Sequencing was performed on peripheral blood. The source of this sequence is a woman in her sixties or seventies with active or convalescent COVID-19. CDR3 bases: TGTGCCAGCAGTTACAACAGGGACTACGAGCAGTACTTC. Translating it yields CASSYNRDYEQYF.